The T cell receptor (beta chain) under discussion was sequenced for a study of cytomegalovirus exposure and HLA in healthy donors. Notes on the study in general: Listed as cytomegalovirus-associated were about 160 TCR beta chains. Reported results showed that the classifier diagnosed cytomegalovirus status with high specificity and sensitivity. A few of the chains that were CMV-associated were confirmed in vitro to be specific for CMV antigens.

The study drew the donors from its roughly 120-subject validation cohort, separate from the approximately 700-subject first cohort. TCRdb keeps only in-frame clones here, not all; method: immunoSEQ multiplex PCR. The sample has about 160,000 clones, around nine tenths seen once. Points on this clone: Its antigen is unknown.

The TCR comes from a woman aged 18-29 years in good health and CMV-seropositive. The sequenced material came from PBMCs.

The chain's CDR3 is CAIRIAGTGWNSGNTIYF. The CDR3 nucleotides read TGTGCCATCAGGATCGCCGGGACAGGCTGGAACTCTGGAAACACCATATATTTT. This chain uses TRBV10-3 with TRBJ1-3, with 8 bases aligning to TRBD1. V dropped 6 bases and J dropped 0; count of bases not matched to a gene: 13. The CDR3 covers 18 residues. Germline V gives CDR1 ENHRY, CDR2 SYGVKD.